The 29 T cell receptor beta chains given below trace back to one sample, sequenced in a study of T cell repertoires in cytomegalovirus infection. TCRdb called the reads again in MiXCR, with one record for every CDR3 protein. The repertoire holds 550,000 to 850,000 distinct CDR3 sequences, with roughly 36% as singletons. No antigen has been assigned to these receptors. Sequenced here: cultured PBMCs, sampled from culture after CMV antigen stimulation. The receptors derive from a human donor in good health (CMV status not recorded). Some clones in this sample may be carry-over from other donors' samples.

J is TRBJ2-3 and V is TRBV7-2; no definite D call. The V and J ends lost 10 bases and 4 bases respectively, with 9 bases between them. This CDR3 has 11 amino acids. Germline V gives CDR1 SGHTA, CDR2 FQGNSA. Here the CDR3 reads CATLKSDTQYF. The DNA of the CDR3 is TGTGCCACCCTGAAATCAGATACGCAGTATTTT.

CDR3 sequence: CASSRWDGKNIQYF. DNA of the CDR3: TGCGCCAGCAGCCGTTGGGACGGTAAAAACATTCAGTACTTC. This chain connects TRBV4-1 to TRBJ2-4, with D perhaps matching TRBD1 or TRBD2 (5 bases each). The CDR3 spans 14 residues. Looked up from germline, CDR1 is MGHRA and CDR2 is YSYEKL. V lost 4 bases to trimming and J lost 4 bases, with 11 bases between them.

This clonotype showed up just a few times. V and J are TRBV7-8 and TRBJ2-7; possible D gene TRBD2, 5 bases. The ends were cut back, 6 bases at V and 2 bases at J, with 17 bases in the middle. The CDR3 is 15 residues long. Per the germline V gene, CDR1 is SGHVS and CDR2 is FQNEAQ. For the CDR3, the DNA is TGTGCCAGCAGTCCCTCCGGACTCTCCACCTACGAGCAGTACTTC. This gives the protein CASSPSGLSTYEQYF.

The chain employs TRBV20-1 and TRBJ2-7; the D is unclear. CDR3 size: 12 residues. V was trimmed by 1 base and J by 6 bases, leaving 10 bases between them. Per the germline V gene, CDR1 is DFQATT and CDR2 is SNEGSKA (reference sequence). The CDR3 reads CSARARSAEQYF. CDR3 sequence (DNA): TGCAGTGCTAGAGCTCGGTCGGCCGAGCAGTACTTC.

The genes are TRBV12-3 or TRBV12-4 and TRBJ1-3; D remains ambiguous. This CDR3 comprises 14 residues. V was shortened by 3 bases and J by 0 bases, with 6 bases between the two germline ends. The CDR3 region has the DNA TGTGCCAGCAGTTTGTGGACCTCTGGAAACACCATATATTTT. Translated: CASSLWTSGNTIYF.

This chain connects TRBV11-1 to TRBJ2-1; possible D gene TRBD2, 7 bases. Germline CDR1 SGHAT, CDR2 FQDESV (reference sequence). This CDR3 spans 15 amino acids. Deletions cut 5 bases from V and 7 bases from J, with 18 bases between. The CDR3 DNA follows: TGTGCCAGCAGCCTGCCGGGGGGCTTAGGTAATGAGCAGTTCTTC. This translates into CASSLPGGLGNEQFF.

The chain employs TRBV7-9 and TRBJ1-1; a weak D match, TRBD1 (6 bases). The CDR3 spans 14 residues. V lost 1 base, J lost 5 bases, and 11 bases lay in between. From germline, CDR1 is SEHNR and CDR2 FQNEAQ (reference sequence). The CDR3 DNA sequence: TGTGCCAGCAGCTTAGAACAGGGTGCAACTGAAGCTTTCTTT. Protein: CASSLEQGATEAFF.

About this clonotype itself: An end of the junction does not agree with germline; a read error may underlie this. The rearrangement uses TRBV6-5 and TRBJ1-2; maybe TRBD1 (5 bases). The CDR3 runs 15 residues. Per the germline V gene, CDR1 is MNHEY and CDR2 is SVGAGI. The CDR3 nucleotides read TGTGCCATCAGTGAGTCTTATGGGGGGAACTATGGCTACACCTTC. It is translated as CAISESYGGNYGYTF.

In its sample, this clonotype was seen many times. V and J are TRBV7-2 and TRBJ2-5; D possibly matches TRBD1 or TRBD2 (7 bases each). The CDR3 sequence is 15 residues long. Germline-derived CDR1 and CDR2 are SGHTA and FQGNSA. V was shortened by 1 base and J by 4 bases, with 13 bases between the two germline ends. CDR3 in amino acids: CASSLGDYRGETQYF. CDR3 coding DNA: TGTGCCAGCAGCTTAGGGGACTACAGGGGAGAGACCCAGTACTTC.

The sample holds a few counts of this clonotype. The V gene is TRBV6-6, the J gene TRBJ1-1; D gene ambiguous. There are 16 residues in the CDR3. V lost 6 bases to trimming and J lost 0 bases, with 17 bases between them. Per germline, CDR1 MNHNY and CDR2 SVGAGI (reference sequence). The CDR3 spells CASRNPKKPLNTEAFF. DNA of the CDR3: TGTGCCAGCAGGAATCCGAAGAAACCTCTGAACACTGAAGCTTTCTTT.

This clonotype was recorded many times. This chain uses TRBV7-6 with TRBJ2-5, with 8 bases fitting TRBD2. The CDR3 runs to 15 residues. CDR1 is SGHVS and CDR2 is FNYEAQ in the germline V gene. V lost 5 bases and J lost 4; bases outside the gene matches: 9. Written as DNA, the CDR3 is TGTGCCAGCAGCCCCCCGGGAAGCGGGGGAGAGACCCAGTACTTC. Translation: CASSPPGSGGETQYF.

This chain connects TRBV20-1 to TRBJ2-3; 11 positions match TRBD2. V shed 0 bases and J 5 bases; nucleotides not matched to a gene: 7. CDR1 is DFQATT, CDR2 SNEGSKA, per germline (reference sequence). The CDR3 is 16 residues long. CDR3 DNA: TGCAGTGCTAGAGATGCTAGCGGGGGGCATCAAGATACGCAGTATTTT. Translating it yields CSARDASGGHQDTQYF.

This clonotype was counted a few times. The rearrangement uses TRBV28 and TRBJ2-5; D remains unclear. Germline V gene data show CDR1 as MDHEN and CDR2 as SYDVKM. Trimming left V 7 bases short and J 7 bases short, with 16 bases between. The CDR3 consists of 13 residues. The chain's CDR3 is CASTPGGVGTQYF. CDR3 sequence (DNA): TGTGCCAGCACCCCCGGCGGTGTCGGGACCCAGTACTTC.

This clonotype was counted at least ten times. V and J are TRBV7-8 and TRBJ2-2; possible D gene TRBD1, 6 bases. Trimming pared 6 bases from V and 4 bases from J, leaving 15 bases between. CDR1 SGHVS and CDR2 FQNEAQ come from the germline V gene. The CDR3 length is 15 residues. The CDR3 reads CASRKNRVGTGELFF. CDR3 coding DNA: TGTGCCAGCAGGAAGAACAGGGTCGGCACCGGGGAGCTGTTTTTT.

This clonotype came up a few times. V is TRBV7-2 and J is TRBJ2-1; 12 bases line up with TRBD2. V was pared by 5 bases and J by 9 bases, with 11 bases of the junction left unmatched. This CDR3 contains 16 residues. CDR1 and CDR2 from the germline V gene are SGHTA and FQGNSA. The CDR3 region has the DNA TGTGCCAGCAGCCTTCGACTAGCGGGGGACGGAGGTGAGCAGTTCTTC. Translating gives CASSLRLAGDGGEQFF. The full variable domain, rest sourced from reference TRBV7-2 and TRBJ2-1, is GAGVSQSPSNKVTEKGKDVELRCDPISGHTALYWYRQSLGQGLEFLIYFQGNSAPDKSGLPSDRFSAERTGGSVSTLTIQRTQQEDSAVYLCASSLRLAGDGGEQFFGPGTRLTVL.

This clonotype came up a few times. This chain uses TRBV12-3 or TRBV12-4 with TRBJ1-1, with 8 bases matching TRBD1. The CDR3 is 17 amino acids. The V segment lost 7 bases and the J segment 0 bases; nucleotides outside the gene matches: 13. CDR3 DNA sequence: TGTGCCAGCACCAGGACAGGGTGGGGGTTCATGAACACTGAAGCTTTCTTT. It specifies CASTRTGWGFMNTEAFF.

The chain employs TRBV5-1 and TRBJ1-1; no clear D gene. The CDR3 consists of 14 residues. The V end lost 0 bases, the J end lost 7 bases, and 13 bases lay between the germline ends. The germline CDR1 and CDR2 sequences are SGHRS and YFSETQ. CDR3 DNA sequence: TGCGCCAGCAGCTTGGGAGCGGGGTTCTTTGAAGCTTTCTTT. Translating gives CASSLGAGFFEAFF. Based on the CDR3 plus reference TRBV5-1 and TRBJ1-1, the full variable domain is KAGVTQTPRYLIKTRGQQVTLSCSPISGHRSVSWYQQTPGQGLQFLFEYFSETQRNKGNFPGRFSGRQFSNSRSEMNVSTLELGDSALYLCASSLGAGFFEAFFGQGTRLTVV.

The chain recombines TRBV6-6 with TRBJ1-2; the D gene is possibly TRBD1 (6 bases). CDR1 and CDR2 (germline): MNHNY, SVGAGI (reference sequence). The CDR3 extends over 14 amino acids. Trimming stripped 5 bases from V and 8 bases from J, with 18 bases between. CDR3: CASSRPGHPYGYTF. CDR3 coding DNA: TGTGCCAGCAGTCGCCCGGGACACCCGTACGGCTACACCTTC.

The chain joins TRBV7-6 to TRBJ2-1; 8 nucleotides agree with TRBD2. This CDR3 has 17 residues. J gave up 0 bases and V 5 bases, and 9 bases lay outside the gene matches. Germline-derived CDR1 and CDR2 are SGHVS and FNYEAQ. The CDR3 bases are TGTGCCAGCAGCCGCCCCGGGGGGGCCAGCTCCTACAATGAGCAGTTCTTC. The encoded protein is CASSRPGGASSYNEQFF.

The J gene is TRBJ2-7, the V gene TRBV6-5; D unresolved. The V and J ends lost 5 bases and 6 bases respectively, with 14 bases between them. Germline values: CDR1 MNHEY, CDR2 SVGAGI. This CDR3 spans 13 amino acids. CDR3: CASSVQTPSEQYF. The CDR3 region has the DNA TGTGCCAGCAGTGTTCAGACACCTAGCGAGCAGTACTTC.

V is TRBV5-4 and J is TRBJ1-1, with 8 bases fitting TRBD1. After removal of 6 bases from V and 4 bases from J, the junction contained 8 bases not matched to a gene. CDR1 SGHNT and CDR2 YYREEE come from the germline V gene (reference sequence). This CDR3 is built from 14 residues. The CDR3 reads CASKEQGGLTEAFF. The CDR3 coding sequence is TGTGCCAGCAAAGAACAGGGGGGTCTCACTGAAGCTTTCTTT.

Points on this clonotype: A much larger clone differs by one base, so this may be a read error. V gene TRBV7-2 combines with J gene TRBJ2-3, with no clear D. CDR3 size: 13 residues. Germline V gene lookup returns CDR1 SGHTA and CDR2 FQGNSA. In DNA form, the CDR3 reads TGTGCCAGCAGCCGCCCTACTACAGAAACGCAGTATTTT. Translating it yields CASSRPTTETQYF.

The V gene is TRBV11-3, the J gene TRBJ2-7, with D possibly TRBD1 on 6 matching bases. Germline lookup yields CDR1 SGHNT and CDR2 YENEEA. This CDR3 comprises 14 residues. V lost 5 bases and J lost 0, with 11 bases in between. CDR3 sequence: CASSRDTSSYEQYF. The CDR3 DNA reads as TGTGCCAGCAGCCGGGACACAAGCTCCTACGAGCAGTACTTC.

This clonotype was seen a few times. The rearrangement joins TRBV6-8 to TRBJ1-2; D gene ambiguous. This CDR3 comprises 13 residues. V shed 5 bases and J shed 0 bases, with 7 bases lying between them. Germline V gene data show CDR1 as MNHGY and CDR2 as SAAAGT. The CDR3 here is CASSQISNYGYTF. CDR3 DNA: TGTGCCAGCAGTCAGATTTCTAACTATGGCTACACCTTC.

This clonotype was detected only a few times. The CDR3 DNA reads as TGCAGCGTTGAACGAGCCCTGAACACTGAAGCTTTCTTT. It codes for CSVERALNTEAFF. The V and J genes are TRBV29-1 and TRBJ1-1; D gene ambiguous. The V end lost 2 bases, the J end lost 0 bases, and 7 bases lay between the germline ends. The CDR3 has 13 residues. The germline V gene has CDR1 SQVTM and CDR2 ANQGSEA.

The J gene is TRBJ2-5, the V gene TRBV5-4, with D perhaps TRBD1 or TRBD2 (6 bases each). CDR1 is SGHNT and CDR2 is YYREEE in the germline V gene (reference sequence). CDR3 length equals 16 residues. The germline V and J ends were trimmed by 5 bases and 3 bases, with 20 bases remaining between them. The chain's CDR3 is CASRGANRGGEETQYF. The CDR3 DNA is TGTGCCAGCAGGGGGGCTAACCGGGGAGGTGAAGAGACCCAGTACTTC.

V usage is TRBV6-1 and J usage is TRBJ2-3; a weak D match, TRBD1 (6 bases). Germline V gives CDR1 MNHNS, CDR2 SASEGT. V was pared by 5 bases and J by 1 base, with 13 bases between. The CDR3 runs 15 residues. Here the CDR3 DNA reads TGTGCCAGCAGTCGTGCTCCAGGGGGCACAGATACGCAGTATTTT. This encodes CASSRAPGGTDTQYF.

The chain combines TRBV19 with TRBJ1-1; no clear D. The V end was cut by 0 bases, the J end by 1 base, with 12 bases between. The germline V gene has CDR1 LNHDA and CDR2 SQIVND (reference sequence). CDR3 size: 16 residues. CDR3 sequence: CASSIEVLLPNTEAFF. Here the CDR3 DNA reads TGTGCCAGTAGTATAGAGGTGCTGTTACCGAACACTGAAGCTTTCTTT.

As DNA, the CDR3 is TGTGCCCCCCTCCGGGACACCTCGGAAAAACTGTTTTTT. Its protein product is CAPLRDTSEKLFF. J is TRBJ1-4 and V is TRBV6-1, with a tentative D call TRBD1 (6 bases). From germline, CDR1 is MNHNS and CDR2 SASEGT. V shed 11 bases and J shed 8 bases, with 18 bases lying between them. The CDR3 runs to 13 residues.